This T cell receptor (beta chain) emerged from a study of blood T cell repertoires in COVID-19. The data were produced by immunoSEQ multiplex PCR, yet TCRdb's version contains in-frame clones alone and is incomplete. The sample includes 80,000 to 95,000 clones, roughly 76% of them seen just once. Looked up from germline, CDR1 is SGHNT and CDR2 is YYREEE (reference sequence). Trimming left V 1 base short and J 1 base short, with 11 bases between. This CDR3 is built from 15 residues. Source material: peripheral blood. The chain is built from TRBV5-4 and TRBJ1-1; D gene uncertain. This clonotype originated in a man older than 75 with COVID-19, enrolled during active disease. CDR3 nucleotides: TGTGCCAGCAGCTTGTCGAGGGCGGGGAACACTGAAGCTTTCTTT. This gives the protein CASSLSRAGNTEAFF.